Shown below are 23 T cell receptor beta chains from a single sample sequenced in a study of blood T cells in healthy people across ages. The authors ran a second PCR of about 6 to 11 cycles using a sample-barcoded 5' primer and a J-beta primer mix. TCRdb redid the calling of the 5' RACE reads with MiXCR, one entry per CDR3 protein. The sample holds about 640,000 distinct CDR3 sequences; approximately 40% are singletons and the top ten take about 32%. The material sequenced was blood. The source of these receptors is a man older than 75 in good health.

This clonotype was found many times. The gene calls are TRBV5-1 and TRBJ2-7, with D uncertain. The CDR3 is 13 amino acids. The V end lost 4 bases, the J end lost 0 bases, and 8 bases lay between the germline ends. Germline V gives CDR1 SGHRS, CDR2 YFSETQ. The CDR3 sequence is CASSPYTSYEQYF. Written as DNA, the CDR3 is TGCGCCAGCAGCCCGTACACCTCCTACGAGCAGTACTTC.

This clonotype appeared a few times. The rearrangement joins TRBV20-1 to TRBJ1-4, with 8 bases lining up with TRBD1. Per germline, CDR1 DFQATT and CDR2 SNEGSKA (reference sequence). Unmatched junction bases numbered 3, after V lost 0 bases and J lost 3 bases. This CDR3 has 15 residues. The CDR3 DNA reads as TGCAGTGCTAGAGATCAGACAGGGGCTAATGAAAAACTGTTTTTT. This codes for CSARDQTGANEKLFF.

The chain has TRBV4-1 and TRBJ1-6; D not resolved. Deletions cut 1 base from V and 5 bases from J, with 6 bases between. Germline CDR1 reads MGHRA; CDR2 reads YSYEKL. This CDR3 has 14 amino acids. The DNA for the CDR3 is TGCGCCAGCAGCCAAGTGCCGAATAATTCACCCCTCCACTTT. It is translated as CASSQVPNNSPLHF.

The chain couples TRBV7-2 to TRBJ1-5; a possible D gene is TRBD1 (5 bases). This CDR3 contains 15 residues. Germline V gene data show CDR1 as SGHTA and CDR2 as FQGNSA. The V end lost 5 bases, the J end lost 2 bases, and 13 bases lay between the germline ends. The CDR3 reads CASSKRDSGNQPQHF. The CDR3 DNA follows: TGTGCCAGCAGCAAACGGGACTCGGGCAATCAGCCCCAGCATTTT.

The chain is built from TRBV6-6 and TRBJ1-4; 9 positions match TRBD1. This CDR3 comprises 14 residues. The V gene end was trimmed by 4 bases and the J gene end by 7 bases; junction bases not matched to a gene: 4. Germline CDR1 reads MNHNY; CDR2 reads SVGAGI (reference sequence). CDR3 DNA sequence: TGTGCCAGCAGTTCCACAGGGGGCCGTGAAAAACTGTTTTTT. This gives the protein CASSSTGGREKLFF.

CDR3 sequence reads: CASSEAWKTNTGELFF. CDR3 DNA: TGTGCCAGCAGTGAAGCTTGGAAGACAAACACCGGGGAGCTGTTTTTT. J is TRBJ2-2 and V is TRBV6-1; D ambiguous. This CDR3 has 16 amino acids. V dropped 0 bases and J dropped 2 bases, with 10 bases sitting between them. CDR1 and CDR2 from the germline V gene are MNHNS and SASEGT.

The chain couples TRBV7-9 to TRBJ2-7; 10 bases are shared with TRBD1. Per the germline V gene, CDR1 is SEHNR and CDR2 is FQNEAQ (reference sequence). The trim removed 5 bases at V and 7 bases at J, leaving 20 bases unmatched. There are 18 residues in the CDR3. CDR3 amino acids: CASSPRQGASGSYNEQYF. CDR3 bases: TGTGCCAGCAGCCCGCGACAGGGGGCCAGTGGGTCCTACAATGAGCAGTACTTC.

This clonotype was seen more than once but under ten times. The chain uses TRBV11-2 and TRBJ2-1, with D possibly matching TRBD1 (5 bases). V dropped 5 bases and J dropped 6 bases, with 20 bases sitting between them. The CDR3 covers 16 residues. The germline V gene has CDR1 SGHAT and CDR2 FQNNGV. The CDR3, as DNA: TGTGCCAGCAGCCATTGGGGTCAGGGTTCCCCCAATGAGCAGTTCTTC. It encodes CASSHWGQGSPNEQFF.

The CDR3 coding sequence is TGTGCCAGCAGTACTCCCCCTCCGGGGGGTGTAACAGATACGCAGTATTTT. It codes for CASSTPPPGGVTDTQYF. This chain connects TRBV25-1 to TRBJ2-3, with 7 bases matching TRBD2. The CDR3 extends over 17 amino acids. Losses at the gene ends were 5 bases for V and 3 bases for J; bases not matched to a gene: 14. CDR1 and CDR2 (germline): MGHDK, SYGVNS.

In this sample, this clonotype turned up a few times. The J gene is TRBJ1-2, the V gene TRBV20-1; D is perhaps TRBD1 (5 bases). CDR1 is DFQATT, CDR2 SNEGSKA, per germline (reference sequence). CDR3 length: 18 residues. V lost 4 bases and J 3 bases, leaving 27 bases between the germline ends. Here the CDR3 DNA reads TGCAGTGCTACGGCCCCTGGGGGACGTACCATGGGGGACTATGGCTACACCTTC. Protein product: CSATAPGGRTMGDYGYTF.

CDR3 sequence reads: CSVEETTGGNYGYTF. The CDR3, as DNA: TGCAGCGTTGAAGAAACCACAGGGGGAAACTATGGCTACACCTTC. The chain carries TRBV29-1 and TRBJ1-2; 8 nucleotides agree with TRBD1. V shed 0 bases and J 2 bases; nucleotides not matched to a gene: 5. The germline CDR1 and CDR2 sequences are SQVTM and ANQGSEA. CDR3 size: 15 residues.

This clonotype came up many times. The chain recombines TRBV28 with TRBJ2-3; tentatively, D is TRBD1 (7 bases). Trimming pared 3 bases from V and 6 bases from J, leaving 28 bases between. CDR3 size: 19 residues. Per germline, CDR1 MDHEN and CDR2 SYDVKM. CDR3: CASSFPRRDSRSRGDTQYF. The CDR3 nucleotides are TGTGCCAGCAGTTTCCCAAGGAGGGACTCGAGGAGCAGGGGGGATACGCAGTATTTT.

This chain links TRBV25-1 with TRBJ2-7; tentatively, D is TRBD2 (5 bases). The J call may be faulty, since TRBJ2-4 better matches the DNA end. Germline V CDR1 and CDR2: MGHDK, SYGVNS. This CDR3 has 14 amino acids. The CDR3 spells CASSDVGSKNIQYF. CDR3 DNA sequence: TGTGCCAGCAGTGATGTAGGGAGCAAAAACATTCAGTACTTC.

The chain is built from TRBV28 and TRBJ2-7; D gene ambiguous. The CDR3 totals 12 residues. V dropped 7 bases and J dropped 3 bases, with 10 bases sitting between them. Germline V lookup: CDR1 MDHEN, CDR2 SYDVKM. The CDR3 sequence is CASTETFYEQYF. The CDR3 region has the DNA TGTGCCAGCACAGAGACCTTCTACGAGCAGTACTTC.

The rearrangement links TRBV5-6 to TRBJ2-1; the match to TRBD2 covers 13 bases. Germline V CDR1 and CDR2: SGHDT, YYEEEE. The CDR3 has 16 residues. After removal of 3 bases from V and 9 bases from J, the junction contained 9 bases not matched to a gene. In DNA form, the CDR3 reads TGTGCCAGCAGCTGGCGGACTAGCGGGGGAGGTGGTGAGCAGTTCTTC. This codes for CASSWRTSGGGGEQFF.

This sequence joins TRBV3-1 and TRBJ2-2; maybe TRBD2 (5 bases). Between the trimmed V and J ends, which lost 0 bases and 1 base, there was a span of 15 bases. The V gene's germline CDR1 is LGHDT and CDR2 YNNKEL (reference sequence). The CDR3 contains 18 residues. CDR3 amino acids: CASSQDIGPAENTGELFF. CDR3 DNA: TGTGCCAGCAGCCAAGATATCGGACCAGCGGAGAACACCGGGGAGCTGTTTTTT.

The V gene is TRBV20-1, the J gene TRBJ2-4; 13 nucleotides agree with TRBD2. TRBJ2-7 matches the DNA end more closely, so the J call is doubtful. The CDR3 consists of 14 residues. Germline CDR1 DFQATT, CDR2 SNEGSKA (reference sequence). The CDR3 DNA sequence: TGCAGTGCGTCGGGACTAGCGGGGACCTACGAGCAGTACTTC. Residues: CSASGLAGTYEQYF.

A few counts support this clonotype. The CDR3 sequence: CASSLLGRTSGYTDTQYF. The CDR3 DNA reads TGTGCCAGCAGTTTACTCGGTAGGACTAGCGGGTACACAGATACGCAGTATTTT. The V and J genes are TRBV28 and TRBJ2-3, with 11 positions matching TRBD2. CDR3 length: 18 amino acids. From germline, CDR1 is MDHEN and CDR2 SYDVKM. Losses at the gene ends were 2 bases for V and 2 bases for J; bases not matched to a gene: 9.

CDR3 DNA sequence: TGTGCCAGCAGCTCCGGGACAGGGGGTTTGAACACTGAAGCTTTCTTT. Encoded protein: CASSSGTGGLNTEAFF. This rearrangement joins TRBV5-4 to TRBJ1-1, with 11 nucleotides matching TRBD1. The germline CDR1 and CDR2 sequences are SGHNT and YYREEE (reference sequence). The ends lost 3 bases at V and 0 bases at J; junction bases unmatched: 4. The CDR3 is 16 amino acids.

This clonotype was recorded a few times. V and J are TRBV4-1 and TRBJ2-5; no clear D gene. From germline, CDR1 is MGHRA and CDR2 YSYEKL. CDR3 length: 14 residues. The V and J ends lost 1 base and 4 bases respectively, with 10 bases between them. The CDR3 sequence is CASSQGRMGETQYF. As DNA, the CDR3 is TGCGCCAGCAGCCAAGGACGGATGGGAGAGACCCAGTACTTC.

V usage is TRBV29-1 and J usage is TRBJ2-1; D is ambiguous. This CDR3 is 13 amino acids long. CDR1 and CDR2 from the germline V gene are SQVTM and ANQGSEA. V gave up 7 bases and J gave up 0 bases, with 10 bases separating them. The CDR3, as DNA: TGCAGCGCCGACCAGAGCTCCTACAATGAGCAGTTCTTC. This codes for CSADQSSYNEQFF.

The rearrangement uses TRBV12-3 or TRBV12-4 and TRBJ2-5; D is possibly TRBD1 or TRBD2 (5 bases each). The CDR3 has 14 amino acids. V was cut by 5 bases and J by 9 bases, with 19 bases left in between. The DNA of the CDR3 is TGTGCCAGCAGTGAGGACATTTCGGAGGCGGCCCAGTACTTC. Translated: CASSEDISEAAQYF.

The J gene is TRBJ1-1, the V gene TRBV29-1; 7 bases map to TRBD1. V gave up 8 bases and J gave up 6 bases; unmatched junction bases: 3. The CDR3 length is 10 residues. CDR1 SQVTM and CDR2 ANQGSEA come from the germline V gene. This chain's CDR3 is CSTGQAEAFF. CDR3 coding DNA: TGCAGCACAGGACAGGCTGAAGCTTTCTTT. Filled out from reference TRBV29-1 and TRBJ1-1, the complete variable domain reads SAVISQKPSRDICQRGTSLTIQCQVDSQVTMMFWYRQQPGQSLTLIATANQGSEATYESGFVIDKFPISRPNLTFSTLTVSNMSPEDSSIYLCSTGQAEAFFGQGTRLTVV.